The rows below give T cell receptor beta chains drawn from one sample of a study of T-cell memory formation after mild COVID-19. One entry per CDR3 protein, called by TCRdb with MiXCR from the 5' RACE reads. This table holds 350,000 to 500,000 distinct CDR3 sequences, around 17% found once. The sequenced sample was PBMCs or a T cell subset sorted from them (not recorded which). These receptors were collected from a man younger than 30 who had mild COVID-19 (a few samples of this study predate the infection). Cell type and time point are not known. Each CDR3 is given with its conserved first and last residue. D genes are given only for firm matches. Some rows mark clone size as missing; the rest say once, few, many or name a class of expanded clone.

>TRBV12-3/TRBV12-4|many|.|TRBJ2-2
CASSLNRAGELFF
TGTGCCAGCAGTTTAAATCGGGCCGGGGAGCTGTTTTTT
>TRBV7-9|few|TRBD1|TRBJ1-1
CASSSGQGRNTEAFF
TGTGCCAGCAGCTCAGGACAGGGTCGGAACACTGAAGCTTTCTTT
>TRBV20-1|many|.|TRBJ2-1
CSARDSAGPYNEQFF
TGCAGTGCTAGAGATTCGGCGGGGCCCTACAATGAGCAGTTCTTC
>TRBV10-3|.|TRBD1|TRBJ1-1
CAISPQGADTEAFF
TGTGCCATCAGTCCCCAGGGGGCGGACACTGAAGCTTTCTTT
>TRBV5-1|few|TRBD1|TRBJ2-1
CASSWGQGWNEQFF
TGCGCCAGCAGCTGGGGACAGGGGTGGAATGAGCAGTTCTTC
>TRBV13|few|TRBD1|TRBJ2-7
CASSPGQGDFYEQYF
TGTGCCAGCAGCCCCGGACAGGGGGATTTCTACGAGCAGTACTTC
>TRBV5-1|.|.|TRBJ2-6
CASTYGGASGANVLTF
TGCGCCAGCACCTACGGGGGCGCGTCCGGGGCCAACGTCCTGACTTTC
>TRBV6-2/TRBV6-3|.|.|TRBJ2-7
CASSPSLDSSYEQYF
TGTGCCAGCAGCCCTAGTCTCGATAGCTCCTACGAGCAGTACTTC
>TRBV5-1|many|.|TRBJ1-1
CASREGGTEAFF
TGCGCCAGCAGGGAGGGAGGAACTGAAGCTTTCTTT
>TRBV7-6|.|.|TRBJ1-2
CASRLSPSGGYGYTF
TGTGCCAGCAGACTTAGTCCTTCGGGCGGCTATGGCTACACCTTC
>TRBV7-3|few|.|TRBJ2-2
CASSPAGQGVSGELFF
TGTGCCAGCAGCCCCGCGGGGCAGGGGGTCTCCGGGGAGCTGTTTTTT
>TRBV5-1|.|.|TRBJ1-1
CASSLWYPSQTEEAFF
TGCGCCAGCAGCTTGTGGTATCCGTCACAGACAGAAGAAGCTTTCTTT
>TRBV27|.|.|TRBJ1-2
CASSFRGDHYGYTF
TGTGCCAGCAGTTTTCGGGGTGACCACTATGGCTACACCTTC
>TRBV6-6|.|TRBD1|TRBJ2-4
CASSVQGAKNIQYF
TGTGCCAGCAGTGTACAGGGGGCCAAAAACATTCAGTACTTC
>TRBV11-2|.|.|TRBJ1-1
CASSPQEGVYAFF
TGTGCCAGCAGCCCCCAGGAGGGGGTCTACGCTTTCTTT
>TRBV4-3|few|TRBD2|TRBJ2-1
CASSQRGGDEQFF
TGCGCCAGCAGCCAACGGGGGGGGGATGAGCAGTTCTTC
>TRBV5-6|many|.|TRBJ2-3
CASSIQGTDTQYF
TGTGCCAGCAGTATCCAGGGCACAGATACGCAGTATTTT
>TRBV6-5|.|.|TRBJ2-7
CASSSLAWGDEQYF
TGTGCCAGCAGTTCCCTAGCGTGGGGAGACGAGCAGTACTTC
>TRBV7-9|few|.|TRBJ2-1
CASNKGRGFTYNEQFF
TGTGCCAGCAACAAAGGCCGAGGCTTCACCTACAATGAGCAGTTCTTC
>TRBV4-3|.|.|TRBJ2-3
CASSQDRDGTDTQYF
TGCGCCAGCAGCCAAGATAGGGACGGCACAGATACGCAGTATTTT
>TRBV20-1|few|.|TRBJ1-2
CSAITERYGYTF
TGCAGTGCGATAACAGAACGCTATGGCTACACCTTC
>TRBV6-5|few|.|TRBJ2-1
CASSYSGDRSWGQFF
TGTGCCAGCAGTTACTCGGGGGACCGATCGTGGGGGCAGTTCTTC
>TRBV7-9|.|TRBD2|TRBJ2-3
CASSLRGGNADTQYF
TGTGCCAGCAGCTTACGGGGGGGAAATGCAGATACGCAGTATTTT
>TRBV20-1|few|TRBD2|TRBJ2-1
CSASRGLGDYNEQFF
TGCAGTGCTAGCCGGGGACTAGGTGACTACAATGAGCAGTTCTTC
>TRBV18|.|TRBD1|TRBJ1-1
CASSRGQGNMNTEAFF
TGTGCCAGCTCACGCGGACAGGGAAACATGAACACTGAAGCTTTCTTT
>TRBV30|.|.|TRBJ1-2
CAWSGDGWGNYGYTF
TGTGCCTGGAGTGGGGATGGTTGGGGAAACTATGGCTACACCTTC
>TRBV7-6|.|.|TRBJ2-3
CASSLDPVRPINSGGTDTQYF
TGTGCCAGCAGCTTAGACCCCGTCCGGCCTATCAACTCAGGGGGCACAGATACGCAGTATTTT
>TRBV12-3/TRBV12-4|.|TRBD1|TRBJ2-2
CASSLGQDIGELFF
TGTGCCAGCAGTTTGGGACAGGACATCGGGGAGCTGTTTTTT
>TRBV6-2/TRBV6-3|many|.|TRBJ2-1
CASSYSISYNEQFF
TGTGCCAGCAGTTACTCAATTAGTTACAATGAGCAGTTCTTC
>TRBV7-9|.|.|TRBJ2-3
CASNHPAGQGSTDTQYF
TGTGCCAGTAACCACCCGGCCGGGCAGGGGAGCACAGATACGCAGTATTTT
>TRBV20-1|.|.|TRBJ2-3
CSARRQWTVTDTQYF
TGCAGTGCTAGGCGGCAGTGGACAGTCACAGATACGCAGTATTTT
>TRBV7-2|many|TRBD1|TRBJ2-1
CASSLGTGDLQFF
TGTGCCAGCAGCTTAGGGACAGGGGATCTCCAGTTCTTC
>TRBV6-6|few|.|TRBJ2-7
CAIQGVGYEQYF
TGTGCCATTCAGGGTGTCGGCTACGAGCAGTACTTC
>TRBV10-1|many|.|TRBJ1-2
CASSDSGYGYTF
TGCGCCAGCAGTGATTCAGGCTATGGCTACACCTTC